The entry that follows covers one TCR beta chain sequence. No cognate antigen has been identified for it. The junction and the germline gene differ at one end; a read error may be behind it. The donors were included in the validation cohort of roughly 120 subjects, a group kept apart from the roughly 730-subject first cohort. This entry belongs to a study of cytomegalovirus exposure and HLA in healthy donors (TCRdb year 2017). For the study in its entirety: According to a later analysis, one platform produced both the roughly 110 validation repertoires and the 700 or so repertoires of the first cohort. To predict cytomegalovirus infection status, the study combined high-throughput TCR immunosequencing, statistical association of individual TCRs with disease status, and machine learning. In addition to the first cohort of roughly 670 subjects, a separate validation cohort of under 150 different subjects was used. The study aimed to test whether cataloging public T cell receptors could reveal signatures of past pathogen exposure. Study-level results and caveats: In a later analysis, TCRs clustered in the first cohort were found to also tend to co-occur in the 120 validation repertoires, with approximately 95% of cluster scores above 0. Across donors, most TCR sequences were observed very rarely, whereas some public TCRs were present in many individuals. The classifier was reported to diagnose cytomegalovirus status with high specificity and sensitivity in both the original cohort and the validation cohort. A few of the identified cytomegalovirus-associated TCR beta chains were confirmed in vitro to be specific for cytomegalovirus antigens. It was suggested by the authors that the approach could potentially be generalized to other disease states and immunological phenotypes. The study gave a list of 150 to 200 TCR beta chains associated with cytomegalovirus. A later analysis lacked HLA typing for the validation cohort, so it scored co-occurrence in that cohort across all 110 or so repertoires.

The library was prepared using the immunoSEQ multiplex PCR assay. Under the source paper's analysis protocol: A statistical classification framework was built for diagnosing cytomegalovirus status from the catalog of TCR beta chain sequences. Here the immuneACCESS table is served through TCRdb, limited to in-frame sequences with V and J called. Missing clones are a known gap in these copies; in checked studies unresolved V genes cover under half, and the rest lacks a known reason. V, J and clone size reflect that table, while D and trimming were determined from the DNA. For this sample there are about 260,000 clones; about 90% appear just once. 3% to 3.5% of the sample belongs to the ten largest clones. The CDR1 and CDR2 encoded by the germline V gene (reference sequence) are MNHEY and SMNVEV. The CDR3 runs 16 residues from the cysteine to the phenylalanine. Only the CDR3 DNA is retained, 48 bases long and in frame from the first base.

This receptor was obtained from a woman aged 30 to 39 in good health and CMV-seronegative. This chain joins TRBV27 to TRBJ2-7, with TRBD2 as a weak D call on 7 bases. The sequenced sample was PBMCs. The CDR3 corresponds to CASSLSLGGRSHEQYF. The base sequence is TGTGCCAGCAGTTTATCGCTCGGGGGGCGCTCCCACGAGCAGTACTTC.